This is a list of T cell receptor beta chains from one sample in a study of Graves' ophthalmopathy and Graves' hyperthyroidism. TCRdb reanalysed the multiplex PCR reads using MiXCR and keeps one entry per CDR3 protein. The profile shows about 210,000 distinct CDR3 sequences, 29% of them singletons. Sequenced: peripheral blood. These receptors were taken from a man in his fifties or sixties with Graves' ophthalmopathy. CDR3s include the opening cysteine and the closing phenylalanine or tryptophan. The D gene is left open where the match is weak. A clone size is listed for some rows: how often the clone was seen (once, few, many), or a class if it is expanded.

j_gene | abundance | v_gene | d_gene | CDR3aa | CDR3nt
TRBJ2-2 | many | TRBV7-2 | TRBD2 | CASSYLAGGPPVTGELFF | TGTGCCAGCAGCTATCTAGCGGGAGGCCCTCCAGTCACCGGGGAGCTGTTTTTT
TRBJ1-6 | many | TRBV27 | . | CASSYGGVDNSPLHF | TGTGCCAGCAGTTACGGGGGGGTGGATAATTCACCCCTCCACTTT
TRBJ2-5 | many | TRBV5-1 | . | CASSSNPWGPEETQYF | TGCGCCAGCAGCTCTAACCCCTGGGGGCCGGAGGAGACCCAGTACTTC
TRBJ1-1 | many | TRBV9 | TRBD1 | CASSDPQGPGTEAFF | TGTGCCAGCAGCGATCCACAGGGGCCGGGGACTGAAGCTTTCTTT
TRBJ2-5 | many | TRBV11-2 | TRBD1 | CASSLVGTGFQETQYF | TGTGCCAGCAGCTTAGTCGGGACAGGGTTCCAAGAGACCCAGTACTTC
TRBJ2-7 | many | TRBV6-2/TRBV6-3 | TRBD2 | CASEGLAGSYEQYF | TGTGCCAGTGAAGGACTAGCGGGATCCTACGAGCAGTACTTC
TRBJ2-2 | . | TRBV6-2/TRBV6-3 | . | CASRKAAINTGELFF | TGTGCCAGCAGAAAGGCAGCTATCAACACCGGGGAGCTGTTTTTT
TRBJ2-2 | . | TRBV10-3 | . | CAGGLIVRDHTGELFF | TGTGCCGGAGGCCTAATTGTGCGGGACCACACCGGGGAGCTGTTTTTT
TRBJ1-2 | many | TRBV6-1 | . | CASSVTEADGYTF | TGTGCCAGCAGTGTGACAGAGGCGGACGGCTACACCTTC
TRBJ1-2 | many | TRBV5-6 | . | CASSFGGGGYTF | TGTGCCAGCAGCTTCGGGGGAGGTGGCTACACCTTC
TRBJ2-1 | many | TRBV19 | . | CASRMGGEQFF | TGTGCCAGTAGGATGGGAGGTGAGCAGTTCTTC
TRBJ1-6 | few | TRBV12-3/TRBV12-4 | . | CASTGSNSPLHF | TGTGCCAGCACAGGGAGTAATTCACCCCTCCACTTT
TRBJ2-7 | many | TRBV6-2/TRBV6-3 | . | CASSFIQVAREQYF | TGTGCCAGCAGTTTTATCCAGGTCGCGCGCGAGCAGTACTTC
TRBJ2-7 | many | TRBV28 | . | CASSPGAQGIDEQYF | TGTGCCAGCAGCCCCGGGGCACAGGGCATCGACGAGCAGTACTTC
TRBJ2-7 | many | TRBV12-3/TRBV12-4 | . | CASSRSATLYEQYF | TGTGCCAGCAGCAGATCAGCCACGCTCTACGAGCAGTACTTC
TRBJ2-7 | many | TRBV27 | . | CASSFPGREQYF | TGTGCCAGCAGTTTTCCGGGGCGCGAGCAGTACTTC
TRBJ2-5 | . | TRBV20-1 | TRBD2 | CSARATSVGTQYF | TGCAGTGCTAGGGCGACTAGCGTCGGGACCCAGTACTTC
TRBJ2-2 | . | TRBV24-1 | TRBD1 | CATASTGGSNTGELFF | TGTGCCACCGCCTCGACAGGGGGCTCAAACACCGGGGAGCTGTTTTTT
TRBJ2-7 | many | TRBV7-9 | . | CASSPDDAYEQYF | TGTGCCAGCAGCCCCGATGATGCGTACGAGCAGTACTTC
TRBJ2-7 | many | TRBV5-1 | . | CASSRGAKYEQYF | TGCGCCAGCAGCAGGGGGGCCAAGTACGAGCAGTACTTC
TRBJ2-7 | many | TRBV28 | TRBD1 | CASSFTDRETYEQYF | TGTGCCAGCAGTTTTACCGACAGGGAAACCTACGAGCAGTACTTC
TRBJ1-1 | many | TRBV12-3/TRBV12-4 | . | CASSSDGFGEAFF | TGTGCCAGCAGTTCCGACGGGTTCGGAGAAGCTTTCTTT
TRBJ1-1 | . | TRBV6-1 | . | CASSGQLGTEAFF | TGTGCCAGCAGTGGACAATTGGGGACTGAAGCTTTCTTT
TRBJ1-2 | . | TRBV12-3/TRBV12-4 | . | CASSLARAETNYGYTF | TGTGCCAGCAGTTTAGCGCGGGCAGAGACTAACTATGGCTACACCTTC
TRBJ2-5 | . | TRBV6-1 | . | CASTTGESETQYF | TGTGCCAGCACCACGGGGGAGTCGGAGACCCAGTACTTC
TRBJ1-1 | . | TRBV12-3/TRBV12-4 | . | CASSFRRWVHEAFF | TGTGCCAGCAGTTTTCGGAGGTGGGTACATGAAGCTTTCTTT
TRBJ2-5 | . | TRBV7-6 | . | CASSSSGPQVGETQYF | TGTGCCAGCAGCTCATCGGGGCCTCAAGTGGGAGAGACCCAGTACTTC
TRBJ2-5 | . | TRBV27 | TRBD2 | CASSPVGLAGGPKTQYF | TGTGCCAGCAGTCCAGTGGGACTAGCGGGGGGGCCAAAGACCCAGTACTTC
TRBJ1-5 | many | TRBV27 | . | CASRPRGGNQPQHF | TGTGCCAGCAGGCCCCGGGGGGGCAATCAGCCCCAGCATTTT
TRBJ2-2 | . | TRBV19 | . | CAWKTSGGTGELFF | TGTGCCTGGAAGACCAGCGGAGGAACCGGGGAGCTGTTTTTT
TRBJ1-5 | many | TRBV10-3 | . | CAISEQRPTPNQPQHF | TGTGCCATCAGTGAGCAGAGACCTACTCCCAATCAGCCCCAGCATTTT
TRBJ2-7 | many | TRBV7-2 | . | CASSPDRWSYEQYF | TGTGCCAGCAGCCCCGACCGGTGGAGCTACGAGCAGTACTTC
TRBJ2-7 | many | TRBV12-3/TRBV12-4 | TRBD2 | CASSSASGRTYEQYF | TGTGCCAGCAGTTCCGCTAGCGGGAGGACCTACGAGCAGTACTTC
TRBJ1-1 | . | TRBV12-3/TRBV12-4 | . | CASSIRGMRASPITEAFF | TGTGCCAGCAGTATTAGGGGAATGCGAGCTTCGCCTATCACTGAAGCTTTCTTT
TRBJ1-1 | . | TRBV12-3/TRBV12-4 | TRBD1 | CASSSETGWNTEAFF | TGTGCCAGCAGTTCGGAGACAGGGTGGAACACTGAAGCTTTCTTT